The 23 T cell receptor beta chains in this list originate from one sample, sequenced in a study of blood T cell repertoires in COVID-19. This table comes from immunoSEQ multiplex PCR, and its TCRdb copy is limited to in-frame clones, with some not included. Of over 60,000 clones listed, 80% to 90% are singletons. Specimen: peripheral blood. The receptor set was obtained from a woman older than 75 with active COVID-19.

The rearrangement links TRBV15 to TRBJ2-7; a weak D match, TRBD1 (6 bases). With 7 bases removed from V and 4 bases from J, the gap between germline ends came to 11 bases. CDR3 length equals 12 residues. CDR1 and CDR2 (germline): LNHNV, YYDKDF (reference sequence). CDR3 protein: CATTSGAYEQYF. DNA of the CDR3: TGTGCCACCACTTCAGGGGCATACGAGCAGTACTTC.

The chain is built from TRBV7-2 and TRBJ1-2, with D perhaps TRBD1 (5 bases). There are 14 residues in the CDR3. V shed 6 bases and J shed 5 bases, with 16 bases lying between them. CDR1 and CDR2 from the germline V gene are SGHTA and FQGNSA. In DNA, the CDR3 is TGTGCCAGCAGTTTGCTAGGGGCGCATTATGGCTACACCTTC. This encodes CASSLLGAHYGYTF.

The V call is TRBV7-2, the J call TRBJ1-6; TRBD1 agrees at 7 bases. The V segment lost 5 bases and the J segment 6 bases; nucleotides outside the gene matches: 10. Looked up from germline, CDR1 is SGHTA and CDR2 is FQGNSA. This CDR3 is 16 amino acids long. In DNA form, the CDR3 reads TGTGCCAGCAGCCCCAGGTCCGGGACAGTTAATTCACCCCTCCACTTT. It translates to CASSPRSGTVNSPLHF.

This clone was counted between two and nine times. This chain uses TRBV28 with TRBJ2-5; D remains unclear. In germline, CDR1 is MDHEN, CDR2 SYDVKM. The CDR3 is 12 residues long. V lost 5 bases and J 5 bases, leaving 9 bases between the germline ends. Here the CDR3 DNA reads TGTGCCAGCAGTACCCTACCGGAGACCCAGTACTTC. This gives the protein CASSTLPETQYF.

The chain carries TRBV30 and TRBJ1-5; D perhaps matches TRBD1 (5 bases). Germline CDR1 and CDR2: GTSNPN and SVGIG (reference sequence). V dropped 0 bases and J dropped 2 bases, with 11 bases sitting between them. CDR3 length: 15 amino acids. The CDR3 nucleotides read TGTGCCTGGAGTGTCTCAGGGATTGGCAATCAGCCCCAGCATTTT. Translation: CAWSVSGIGNQPQHF.

CDR3 sequence: CASSEGLTSRSYNEQFF. The DNA of the CDR3 is TGTGCCAGCAGTGAGGGCCTGACTAGCCGCTCCTACAATGAGCAGTTCTTC. The rearrangement links TRBV6-1 to TRBJ2-1; 7 nucleotides agree with TRBD2. Looked up from germline, CDR1 is MNHNS and CDR2 is SASEGT. V lost 3 bases, J lost 0 bases, and 8 bases stayed unmatched. This CDR3 spans 17 amino acids.

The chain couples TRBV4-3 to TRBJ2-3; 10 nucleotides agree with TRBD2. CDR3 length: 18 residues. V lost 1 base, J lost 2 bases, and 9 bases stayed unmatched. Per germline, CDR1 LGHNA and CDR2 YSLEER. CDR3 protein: CASSQVVTSGTNTDTQYF. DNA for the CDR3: TGCGCCAGCAGCCAAGTAGTAACTAGCGGGACAAACACAGATACGCAGTATTTT.

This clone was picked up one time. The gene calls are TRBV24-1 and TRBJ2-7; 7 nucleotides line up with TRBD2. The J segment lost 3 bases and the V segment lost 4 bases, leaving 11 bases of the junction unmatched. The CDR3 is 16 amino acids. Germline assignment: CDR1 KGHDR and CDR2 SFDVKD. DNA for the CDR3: TGTGCCACCAGTGACCTCAATCTAGCGGAGATCTACGAGCAGTACTTC. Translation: CATSDLNLAEIYEQYF.

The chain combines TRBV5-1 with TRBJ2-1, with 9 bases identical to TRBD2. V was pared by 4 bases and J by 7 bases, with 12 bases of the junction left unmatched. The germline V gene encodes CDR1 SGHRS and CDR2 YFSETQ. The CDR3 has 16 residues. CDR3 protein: CASSPRAGGPRNEQFF. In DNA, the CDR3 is TGCGCCAGCAGCCCGAGGGCGGGAGGGCCGCGGAATGAGCAGTTCTTC.

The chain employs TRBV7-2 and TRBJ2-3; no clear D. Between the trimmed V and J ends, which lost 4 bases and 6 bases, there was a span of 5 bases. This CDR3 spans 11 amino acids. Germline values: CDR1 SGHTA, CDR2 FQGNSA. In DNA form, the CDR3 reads TGTGCCAGCAGCTCAGTTGATACGCAGTATTTT. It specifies CASSSVDTQYF.

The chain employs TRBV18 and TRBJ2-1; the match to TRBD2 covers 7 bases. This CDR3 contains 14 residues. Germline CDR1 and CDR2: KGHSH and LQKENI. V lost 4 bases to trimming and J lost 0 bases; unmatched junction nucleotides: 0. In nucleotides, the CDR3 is TGTGCCAGCTCACGGGGGGGCTCCTACAATGAGCAGTTCTTC. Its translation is CASSRGGSYNEQFF.

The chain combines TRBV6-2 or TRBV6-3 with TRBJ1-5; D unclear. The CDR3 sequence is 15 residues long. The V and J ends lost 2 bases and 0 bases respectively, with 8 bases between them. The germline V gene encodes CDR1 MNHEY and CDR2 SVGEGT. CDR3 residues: CASSYGPNSNQPQHF. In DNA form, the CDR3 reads TGTGCCAGCAGTTACGGGCCGAATAGCAATCAGCCCCAGCATTTT.

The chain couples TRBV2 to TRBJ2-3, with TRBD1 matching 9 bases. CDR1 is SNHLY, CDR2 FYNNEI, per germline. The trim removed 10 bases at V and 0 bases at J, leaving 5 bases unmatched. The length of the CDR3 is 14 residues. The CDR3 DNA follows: TGTGCCACCAGGGACAGGGTGAGCACAGATACGCAGTATTTT. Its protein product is CATRDRVSTDTQYF. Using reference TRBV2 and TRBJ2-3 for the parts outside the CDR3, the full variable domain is EPEVTQTPSHQVTQMGQEVILRCVPISNHLYFYWYRQILGQKVEFLVSFYNNEISEKSEIFDDQFSVERPDGSNFTLKIRSTKLEDSAMYFCATRDRVSTDTQYFGPGTRLTVL.

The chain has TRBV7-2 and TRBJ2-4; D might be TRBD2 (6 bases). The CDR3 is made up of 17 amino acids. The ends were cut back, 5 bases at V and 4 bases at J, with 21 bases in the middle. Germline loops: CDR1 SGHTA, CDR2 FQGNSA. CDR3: CASSIRGGTDSKNIQYF. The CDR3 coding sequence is TGTGCCAGCAGCATTAGAGGAGGGACGGATAGTAAAAACATTCAGTACTTC.

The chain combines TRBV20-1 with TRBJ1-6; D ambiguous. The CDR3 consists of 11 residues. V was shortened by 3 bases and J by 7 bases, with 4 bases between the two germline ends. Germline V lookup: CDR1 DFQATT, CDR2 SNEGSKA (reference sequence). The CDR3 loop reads CSASSNSPLHF. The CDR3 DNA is TGCAGTGCTAGTTCAAATTCACCCCTCCACTTT.

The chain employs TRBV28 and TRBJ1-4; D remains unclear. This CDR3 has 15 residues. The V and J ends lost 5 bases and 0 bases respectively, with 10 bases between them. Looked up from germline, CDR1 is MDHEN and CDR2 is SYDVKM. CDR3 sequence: CASSRPVSTNEKLFF. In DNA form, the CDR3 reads TGTGCCAGCAGTCGCCCGGTCTCAACTAATGAAAAACTGTTTTTT.

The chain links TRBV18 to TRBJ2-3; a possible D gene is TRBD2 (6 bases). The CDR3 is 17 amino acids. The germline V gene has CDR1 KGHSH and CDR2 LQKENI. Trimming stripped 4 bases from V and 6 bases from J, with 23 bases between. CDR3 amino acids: CASSQEPGLSLRDTQYF. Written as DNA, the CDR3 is TGTGCCAGCTCACAAGAACCGGGACTCTCCTTGAGGGATACGCAGTATTTT.

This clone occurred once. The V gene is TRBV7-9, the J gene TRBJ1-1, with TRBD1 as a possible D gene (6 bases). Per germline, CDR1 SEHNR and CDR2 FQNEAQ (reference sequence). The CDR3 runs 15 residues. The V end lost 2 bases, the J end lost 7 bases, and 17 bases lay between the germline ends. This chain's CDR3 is CASSLWSGGLGEAFF. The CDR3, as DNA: TGTGCCAGCAGCTTATGGTCGGGGGGGCTCGGTGAAGCTTTCTTT.

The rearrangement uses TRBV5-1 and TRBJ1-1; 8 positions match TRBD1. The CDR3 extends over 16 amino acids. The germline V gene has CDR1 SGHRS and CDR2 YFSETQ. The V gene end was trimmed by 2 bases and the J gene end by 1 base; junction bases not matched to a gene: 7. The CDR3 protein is CASSLWTGSRNTEAFF. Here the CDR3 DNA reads TGCGCCAGCAGCTTATGGACAGGGTCAAGGAACACTGAAGCTTTCTTT.

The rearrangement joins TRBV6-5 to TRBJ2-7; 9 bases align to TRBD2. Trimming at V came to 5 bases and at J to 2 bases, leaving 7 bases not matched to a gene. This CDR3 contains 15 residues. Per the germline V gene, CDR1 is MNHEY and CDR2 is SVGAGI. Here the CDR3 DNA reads TGTGCCAGCAGTCCCTTTAGCGGGAGTGCCTACGAGCAGTACTTC. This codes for CASSPFSGSAYEQYF.

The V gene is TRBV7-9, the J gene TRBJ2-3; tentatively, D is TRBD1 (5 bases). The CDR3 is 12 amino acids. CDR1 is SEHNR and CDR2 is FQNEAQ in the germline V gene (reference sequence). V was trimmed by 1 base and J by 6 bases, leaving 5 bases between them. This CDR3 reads CASSLEGDTQYF. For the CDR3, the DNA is TGTGCCAGCAGCTTAGAGGGGGATACGCAGTATTTT.

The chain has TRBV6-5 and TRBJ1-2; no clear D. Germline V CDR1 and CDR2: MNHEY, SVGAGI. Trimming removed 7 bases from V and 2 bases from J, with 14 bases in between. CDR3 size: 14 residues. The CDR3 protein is CASTYQMGNYGYTF. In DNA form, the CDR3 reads TGTGCCAGCACCTACCAAATGGGCAACTATGGCTACACCTTC.

CDR3 loop: CASSQGDTNTGELFF. The CDR3 region has the DNA TGTGCCAGCAGCCAAGGGGATACGAACACCGGGGAGCTGTTTTTT. The chain uses TRBV6-4 and TRBJ2-2, with a weak D call TRBD1 (5 bases). V was pared by 6 bases and J by 0 bases, with 11 bases between. Per germline, CDR1 MRHNA and CDR2 SNTAGT. The CDR3 is 15 residues long.